A selection of T cell receptor beta chains follows, all from one sample in a study of cytomegalovirus exposure and HLA in healthy donors. The protocol was immunoSEQ multiplex PCR, while the TCRdb copy is restricted to in-frame clones and leaves out a portion. The table lists some 200,000 clones, 65% to 80% of them singletons. Input material: PBMCs. The receptor set was obtained from a man between 40 and 49 years old in good health and CMV-seronegative. Both conserved end residues are part of each CDR3. D genes are given only for firm matches. Only some rows state a clone size, as once, few, many or a class for expanded clones.

J gene | clone size | D gene | V gene | CDR3 DNA | CDR3 protein
TRBJ2-1 | . | . | TRBV25-1 | TGTGCCAGCAGTGAATCCGCGGGTGAGCAGTTCTTC | CASSESAGEQFF
TRBJ2-5 | . | . | TRBV27 | TGTGCCAGCAGTTTGAATGGTGGGGCAGTGGAAGAGACCCAGTACTTC | CASSLNGGAVEETQYF
TRBJ1-1 | . | . | TRBV2 | TGTGCCACTCCGGGAGAACTGAACACTGAAGCTTTCTTT | CATPGELNTEAFF
TRBJ1-3 | . | . | TRBV7-9 | TGTGCCAGCAGCTCTTCGGCTGGAAACACCATATATTTT | CASSSSAGNTIYF
TRBJ2-3 | . | . | TRBV6-1 | TGTGCCAGCAGTGAAGCTGCCACAGGGTCAGATACGCAGTATTTT | CASSEAATGSDTQYF
TRBJ1-1 | . | TRBD1 | TRBV11-1 | TGTGCCAGCAGACGATCCGGACAGGTGAACACTGAAGCTTTCTTT | CASRRSGQVNTEAFF
TRBJ1-3 | once | . | TRBV5-1 | TGCGCCAGCAGCCCTACGGACAGAGTGGGAAACACCATATATTTT | CASSPTDRVGNTIYF
TRBJ1-1 | . | TRBD1 | TRBV5-1 | TGCGCCAGCAGCTGGAAAACAGGGGGTACTGAAGCTTTCTTT | CASSWKTGGTEAFF
TRBJ1-3 | . | TRBD1 | TRBV5-1 | TGCGCCAGCAGCTTGAGAGCAGGGGGGCCCGGAAACACCATATATTTT | CASSLRAGGPGNTIYF
TRBJ1-3 | . | TRBD1 | TRBV11-2 | TGTGCCAGCAGCTTCACAACAGGGGAGGATCCCTTCTCTGGAAACACCATATATTTT | CASSFTTGEDPFSGNTIYF
TRBJ1-6 | . | . | TRBV6-5 | TGTGCCAGCACCCTCCAGGGTGGGTACAATTCACCCCTCCACTTT | CASTLQGGYNSPLHF
TRBJ1-3 | . | . | TRBV7-9 | TGTTCCAGCAGCTCAACAGGAAACACCATATATTTT | CSSSSTGNTIYF
TRBJ1-1 | . | . | TRBV7-2 | TGTGCCAGCAGCTCCGCGATCGGGTCCACTGAAGCTTTCTTT | CASSSAIGSTEAFF
TRBJ2-3 | . | . | TRBV7-9 | TGTGCCAGCAGACCGCAGAGGAGCGGCACAGATACGCAGTATTTT | CASRPQRSGTDTQYF
TRBJ1-2 | . | . | TRBV18 | TGTGCCAGCTCACCAATCCGAGGACAGCCCTACAACTATGGCTACACCTTC | CASSPIRGQPYNYGYTF
TRBJ2-5 | . | TRBD2 | TRBV5-1 | TGCGCCAGCAGCCAGACTAGCGGGGGAAAGACCCAGTACTTC | CASSQTSGGKTQYF
TRBJ1-5 | . | TRBD1 | TRBV5-8 | TGTGCCAGCAGCTTTCAGGGACAGGGAGGGAATCAGCCCCAGCATTTT | CASSFQGQGGNQPQHF
TRBJ2-5 | . | TRBD1 | TRBV7-3 | TGTGCCAGCAGCTCTACAGGGGGATCCCAAGAGACCCAGTACTTC | CASSSTGGSQETQYF
TRBJ1-2 | . | TRBD1 | TRBV7-9 | TGTGCCAGCAGCTGGGACAGCGGGTATGGCTACACCTTC | CASSWDSGYGYTF
TRBJ1-2 | . | TRBD1 | TRBV28 | TGTGCCAGCCATAGCAGGACAGGGGGAGATTGGTATGGCTACACCTTC | CASHSRTGGDWYGYTF
TRBJ2-7 | . | . | TRBV2 | TGTGCCAGCAGTGATGCGGGATACGAGCAGTACTTC | CASSDAGYEQYF
TRBJ1-5 | . | . | TRBV19 | TGTGCCAGTACCTGGGGCCCCCACAATCAGCCCCAGCATTTT | CASTWGPHNQPQHF
TRBJ2-2 | . | . | TRBV19 | TGTGCCAGTAGTATCGGAGGGACCGGGGAGCTGTTTTTT | CASSIGGTGELFF
TRBJ1-3 | . | TRBD1 | TRBV15 | TGTGCCACCACCCCCGGGGACAGAGGCCCTGGAAACACCATATATTTT | CATTPGDRGPGNTIYF
TRBJ2-7 | . | . | TRBV7-2 | TGTGCCAGCAGCTTACTACTAGGGTCGGGCGAGCAGTACTTC | CASSLLLGSGEQYF
TRBJ2-1 | . | . | TRBV5-4 | TGTGCCAGCAGCTTGGACAGGGCGATCAATGAGCAGTTCTTC | CASSLDRAINEQFF
TRBJ2-1 | . | TRBD1 | TRBV30 | TGTGCCTGGAGTAGGGACAGGCAATGGGACAATGAGCAGTTCTTC | CAWSRDRQWDNEQFF
TRBJ2-1 | . | TRBD1 | TRBV6-5 | TGTGCCAGCAGTTCACAGGGGGCCCGTAGGAATGAGCAGTTCTTC | CASSSQGARRNEQFF
TRBJ2-3 | . | . | TRBV29-1 | TGCAGCGTTGTGGAACAGCAACAAATCGCAGATGCGCAGTATTTT | CSVVEQQQIADAQYF
TRBJ2-1 | . | TRBD2 | TRBV4-1 | TGCGCCAGCAGCCTAACTAGCGGCTCCTACAATGAGCAGTTCTTC | CASSLTSGSYNEQFF
TRBJ2-3 | . | . | TRBV5-8 | TGTGCCAGCAGCTTGGCAGGAAGCACAGATACGCAGTATTTT | CASSLAGSTDTQYF
TRBJ2-1 | . | . | TRBV7-3 | TGTGCCAGCAGCCTCACCGGACTTCCCAATGAGCAGTTCTTC | CASSLTGLPNEQFF
TRBJ1-4 | . | TRBD1 | TRBV19 | TGTGCCAGTAGTATAGGAGGGACAGTTAATGAAAAACTGTTTTTT | CASSIGGTVNEKLFF
TRBJ1-1 | . | . | TRBV7-9 | TGTGCCAGCAGCCCCAGGGGCTCCACTGAAGCTTTCTTT | CASSPRGSTEAFF
TRBJ1-5 | . | . | TRBV2 | TGTGCCAGCATGAGGGATAGCAATCAGCCCCAGCATTTT | CASMRDSNQPQHF
TRBJ2-1 | . | . | TRBV13 | TGTGCCAGCACCGACAAAAAGACGGGGTACAATGAGCAGTTCTTC | CASTDKKTGYNEQFF
TRBJ1-5 | once | TRBD1 | TRBV2 | TGTGCCAGCAGTGGTGGGACAGGGACCGATCAGCCCCAGCATTTT | CASSGGTGTDQPQHF
TRBJ2-1 | . | TRBD2 | TRBV18 | TGTGCCAGCTCACCAAGGGGACTAGCGGGAGGAGGTAATGAGCAGTTCTTC | CASSPRGLAGGGNEQFF
TRBJ2-1 | . | TRBD1 | TRBV5-4 | TGTGCCAGCAGCTTGGACCAGGGACAGCGCTCTCATGAGCAGTTCTTC | CASSLDQGQRSHEQFF
TRBJ2-4 | . | . | TRBV27 | TGTGCCAGCAGCCGGGATCAGCGAGCTTGGGACATTCAGTACTTC | CASSRDQRAWDIQYF
TRBJ1-1 | few | . | TRBV19 | TGTGCCAGTAGTAAGGGGCAGTTAAACACTGAAGCTTTCTTT | CASSKGQLNTEAFF
TRBJ2-2 | . | . | TRBV7-9 | TGTGCCAGCAGCTATGTGGACAAGAACACCGGGGAGCTGTTTTTT | CASSYVDKNTGELFF
TRBJ2-2 | . | TRBD1 | TRBV18 | TGTGCCAGCTCACAAGGACAGGGCGGAACCGGGGAGCTGTTTTTT | CASSQGQGGTGELFF
TRBJ1-6 | . | TRBD1 | TRBV5-4 | TGTGCCAGCAGCTTGGCGGGGACAGGACTTTCACCCCTCCACTTT | CASSLAGTGLSPLHF
TRBJ1-2 | . | TRBD1 | TRBV7-2 | TGTGCCAGCAGCTTTGGACAGGGGTATTTTTATGGCTACACCTTC | CASSFGQGYFYGYTF
TRBJ2-7 | . | . | TRBV6-5 | TGTGCCAGCAGTTACTCCGCAGGGTCCACCTACGAGCAGTACTTC | CASSYSAGSTYEQYF
TRBJ1-4 | . | . | TRBV5-1 | TGCGCCAGCAGCATTCACAGACAGACTAATGAAAAACTGTTTTTT | CASSIHRQTNEKLFF
TRBJ1-1 | . | . | TRBV5-6 | TGTGCCAGCAGCTTGGGACAGATGAACACTGAAGCTTTCTTT | CASSLGQMNTEAFF
TRBJ2-1 | . | TRBD2 | TRBV19 | TGTGCCAGTACACTAGCGCTAGAGCCGTACAATGAGCAGTTCTTC | CASTLALEPYNEQFF
TRBJ2-3 | . | TRBD2 | TRBV19 | TGTGCCAGTACGGGGGGGCCAATTCTCACAGATACGCAGTATTTT | CASTGGPILTDTQYF
TRBJ2-1 | . | TRBD2 | TRBV19 | TGTGCCAGTAGTATAAGCGGGGGGGCACCGCAGTTCTTC | CASSISGGAPQFF
TRBJ2-2 | . | TRBD2 | TRBV29-1 | TGCAGCGTTGAGAAGCGGGGGGCGAACACCGGGGAGCTGTTTTTT | CSVEKRGANTGELFF
TRBJ2-1 | . | TRBD2 | TRBV6-5 | TGTGCCAGCAATAGACTAGCGGGGGGTAAAAATGAGCAGTTCTTC | CASNRLAGGKNEQFF